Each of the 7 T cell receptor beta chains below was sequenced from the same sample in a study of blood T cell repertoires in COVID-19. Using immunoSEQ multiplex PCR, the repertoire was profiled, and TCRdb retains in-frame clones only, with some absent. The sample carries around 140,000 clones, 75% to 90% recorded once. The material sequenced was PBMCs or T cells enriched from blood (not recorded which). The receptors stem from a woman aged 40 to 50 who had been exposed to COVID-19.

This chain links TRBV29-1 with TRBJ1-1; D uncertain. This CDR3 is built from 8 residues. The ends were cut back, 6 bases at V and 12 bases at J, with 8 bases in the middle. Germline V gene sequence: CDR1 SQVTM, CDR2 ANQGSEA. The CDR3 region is CSVPQTFF. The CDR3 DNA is TGCAGCGTCCCCCAAACTTTCTTT.

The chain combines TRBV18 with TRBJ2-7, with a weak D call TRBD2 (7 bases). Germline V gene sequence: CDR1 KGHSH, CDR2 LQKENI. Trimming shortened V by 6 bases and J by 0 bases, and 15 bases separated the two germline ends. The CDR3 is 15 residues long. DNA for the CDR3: TGTGCCAGCTCTGAATGGGGGGGCGTCTCCTACGAGCAGTACTTC. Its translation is CASSEWGGVSYEQYF. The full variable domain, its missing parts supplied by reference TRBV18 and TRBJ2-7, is NAGVMQNPRHLVRRRGQEARLRCSPMKGHSHVYWYRQLPEEGLKFMVYLQKENIIDESGMPKERFSAEFPKEGPSILRIQQVVRGDSAAYFCASSEWGGVSYEQYFGPGTRLTVT.

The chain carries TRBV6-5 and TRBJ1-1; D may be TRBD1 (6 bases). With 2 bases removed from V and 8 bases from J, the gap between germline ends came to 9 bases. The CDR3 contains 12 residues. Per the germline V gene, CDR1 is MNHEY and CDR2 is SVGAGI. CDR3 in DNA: TGTGCCAGCAGTTACGAGGGGGAAGAAGCTTTCTTT. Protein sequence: CASSYEGEEAFF.

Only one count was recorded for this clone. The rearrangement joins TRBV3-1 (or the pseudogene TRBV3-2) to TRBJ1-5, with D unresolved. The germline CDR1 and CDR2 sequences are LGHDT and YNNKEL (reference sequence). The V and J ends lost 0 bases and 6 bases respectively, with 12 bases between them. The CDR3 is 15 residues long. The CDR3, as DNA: TGTGCCAGCAGCCAAGATTTCCGGGGTGGTCAGCCCCAGCATTTT. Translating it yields CASSQDFRGGQPQHF.

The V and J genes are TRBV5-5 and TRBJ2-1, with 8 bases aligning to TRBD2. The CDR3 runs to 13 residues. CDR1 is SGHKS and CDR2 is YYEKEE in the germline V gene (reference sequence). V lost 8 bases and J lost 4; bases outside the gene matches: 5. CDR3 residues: CASTLAGYNEQFF. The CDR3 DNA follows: TGTGCCAGTACCTTAGCGGGGTACAATGAGCAGTTCTTC.

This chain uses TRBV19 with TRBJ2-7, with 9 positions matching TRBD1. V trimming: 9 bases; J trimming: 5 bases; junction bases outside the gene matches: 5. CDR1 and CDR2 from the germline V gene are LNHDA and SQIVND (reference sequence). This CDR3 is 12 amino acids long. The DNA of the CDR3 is TGTGCCAGCCGACAGGGGGGGAACGAGCAGTACTTC. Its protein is CASRQGGNEQYF.

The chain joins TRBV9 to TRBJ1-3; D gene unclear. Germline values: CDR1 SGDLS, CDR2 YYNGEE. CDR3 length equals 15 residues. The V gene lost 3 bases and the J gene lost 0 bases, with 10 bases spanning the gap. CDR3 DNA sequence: TGTGCCAGCAGCGCGGACTTAAACTCTGGAAACACCATATATTTT. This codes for CASSADLNSGNTIYF. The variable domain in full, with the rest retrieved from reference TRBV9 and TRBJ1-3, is DSGVTQTPKHLITATGQRVTLRCSPRSGDLSVYWYQQSLDQGLQFLIQYYNGEERAKGNILERFSAQQFPDLHSELNLSSLELGDSALYFCASSADLNSGNTIYFGEGSWLTVV.